What follows are 8 T cell receptor beta chains derived from one specimen sequenced in a study of shared clonotypes between healthy human individuals (dated by TCRdb to the early 2020s). The receptor library was made with the immunoSEQ multiplex PCR assay. Sourced from immuneACCESS, this table was stored by TCRdb with only in-frame sequences that have V and J called. A share of the clones is absent; for the studies checked, an unresolved V gene accounts for under half, and the remainder has no known explanation. This sample gives approximately 700,000 clones in total; roughly 72% of them show up just once. More than 1.5% of the sample comes from the top ten. Specimen: memory CD4+ T cells sorted from blood. According to the study, the label for this sample's cell subset or site signals: CD45RA-negative fraction. The receptors come from a woman in her twenties or thirties in good health.

V gene TRBV27 combines with J gene TRBJ2-7; 7 bases match TRBD1. The germline V gene encodes CDR1 MNHEY and CDR2 SMNVEV (reference sequence). The length of the CDR3 is 14 residues. With V trimmed by 6 bases and J by 2 bases, 7 bases remained unmatched. CDR3 in DNA: TGTGCCAGCAGAGCACAGGGGCCCCCCTACGAGCAGTACTTC. Translated: CASRAQGPPYEQYF.

The rearrangement joins TRBV28 to TRBJ2-7; 7 bases fit TRBD1. Germline V gives CDR1 MDHEN, CDR2 SYDVKM. V lost 6 bases to trimming and J lost 2 bases; unmatched junction nucleotides: 10. The CDR3 runs to 15 residues. CDR3 residues: CASRGRQGRTYEQYF. In DNA, the CDR3 is TGTGCCAGCAGGGGGAGACAGGGTCGGACCTACGAGCAGTACTTC.

The rearrangement joins TRBV11-1 to TRBJ2-1, with D perhaps matching TRBD2 (6 bases). The CDR3 contains 18 residues. The germline V gene encodes CDR1 SGHAT and CDR2 FQDESV (reference sequence). The V and J ends lost 4 bases and 0 bases respectively, with 19 bases between them. The DNA of the CDR3 is TGTGCCAGCAGCTCGAGAGGTGAAGCGGGTTCCTCCTACAATGAGCAGTTCTTC. This sequence encodes CASSSRGEAGSSYNEQFF.

This clone was detected only a few times. The chain employs TRBV28 and TRBJ2-5; TRBD2 matches at 11 bases. The tail of the sequence fits TRBJ2-7 better, so the J call may be wrong. The CDR3 is 14 amino acids. Germline V gene lookup returns CDR1 MDHEN and CDR2 SYDVKM. The CDR3 DNA reads TGTGCCAGCACCAGACTAGCGGGACTCTACGAGCAGTACTTC. It translates to CASTRLAGLYEQYF.

V gene TRBV7-6 combines with J gene TRBJ2-5; 9 bases are shared with TRBD1. The germline CDR1 and CDR2 sequences are SGHVS and FNYEAQ. V lost 2 bases and J lost 5; bases outside the gene matches: 24. The CDR3 has 21 residues. CDR3 sequence (DNA): TGTGCCAGCAGCTTAAGGCTCCCGGGACAGGGAAATCCTCTAGGTGAGGAGACCCAGTACTTC. Its protein is CASSLRLPGQGNPLGEETQYF.

This clone was counted between two and nine times. The genes are TRBV7-9 and TRBJ2-7, with TRBD2 identical over 8 bases. Unmatched junction bases numbered 13, after V lost 5 bases and J lost 7 bases. CDR1 and CDR2 (germline): SEHNR, FQNEAQ (reference sequence). The CDR3 has 15 amino acids. CDR3 bases: TGTGCCAGCAGCCTCACTCACGGGAGGGCCTTTGAGCAGTACTTC. It yields the protein CASSLTHGRAFEQYF.

The chain joins TRBV30 to TRBJ2-5; D might be TRBD1 (5 bases). TRBJ2-7 explains the end of the DNA better; the J call may be wrong. Germline loops: CDR1 GTSNPN, CDR2 SVGIG (reference sequence). The CDR3 is made up of 13 amino acids. The CDR3: CAWRAGHLYEQYF. The CDR3 DNA is TGTGCCTGGAGGGCAGGACACCTCTACGAGCAGTACTTC.

The chain couples TRBV29-1 to TRBJ2-1; TRBD2 matches at 15 bases. The CDR3 has 16 amino acids. V shed 6 bases, J shed 4 bases, and the junction held 7 bases outside the gene matches. Germline V gene sequence: CDR1 SQVTM, CDR2 ANQGSEA. Here the CDR3 reads CSVPAGLAGGYNEQFF. The CDR3 DNA reads TGCAGCGTCCCGGCTGGACTAGCGGGAGGGTACAATGAGCAGTTCTTC.